These 2 T cell receptor beta chains were sequenced from one sample in a study of circulating CD8 cells and anti-PD-1 response in melanoma. From live CD3+CD8+TCRalphabeta+ cells, four PD-1 and/or TIGIT subsets were sorted. Each library started from about 15 ng of total RNA using the QIAseq Immune Repertoire TCR panel. MiXCR was run by TCRdb on the reads, yielding one entry per CDR3 protein. In the table there are around 1,100 distinct CDR3 sequences, approximately 10% of which are singletons. The sample was CD8+ T cells from PBMCs, taken at baseline or after one month of anti-PD-1 therapy (not recorded which). The receptors stem from a human donor with melanoma.

A word on this clonotype: A much more abundant neighbour one base away suggests this may be a read error. The rearrangement links TRBV23-1 to TRBJ2-2; 9 bases fit TRBD2. TRBV23-1 is sorted into the ORF group, with uncertain function. CDR3 length equals 16 residues. DNA of the CDR3: TGCGCCAGCGGAACTTTAGCGGGAGCAAACACCGGGGAGCTGTCTTTT. It yields the protein CASGTLAGANTGELSF.

This clonotype is judged medium-sized. V and J are TRBV25-1 and TRBJ1-5; tentative D call: TRBD1 (5 bases). Germline assignment: CDR1 MGHDK and CDR2 SYGVNS. Trimming removed 4 bases from V and 3 bases from J, with 19 bases in between. The CDR3 loop spans 17 amino acids. The CDR3 reads CASSGDGTRVDNQPQHF. As DNA, the CDR3 is TGTGCCAGCAGTGGTGACGGGACGAGGGTGGACAATCAGCCCCAGCATTTT.